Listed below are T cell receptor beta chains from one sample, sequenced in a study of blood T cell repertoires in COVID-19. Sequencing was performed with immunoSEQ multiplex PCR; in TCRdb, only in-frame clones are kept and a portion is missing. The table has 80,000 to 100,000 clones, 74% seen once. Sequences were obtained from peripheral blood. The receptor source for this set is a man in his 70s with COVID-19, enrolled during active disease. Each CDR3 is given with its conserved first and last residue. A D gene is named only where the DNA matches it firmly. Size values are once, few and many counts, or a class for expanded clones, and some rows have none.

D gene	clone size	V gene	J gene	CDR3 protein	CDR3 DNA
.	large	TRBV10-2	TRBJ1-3	CATHVQGAPGNTIYF	TGCGCCACCCACGTCCAAGGGGCGCCGGGAAACACCATATATTTT
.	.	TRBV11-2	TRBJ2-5	CASSITRGGETQYF	TGTGCCAGCAGTATAACTCGAGGGGGAGAGACCCAGTACTTC
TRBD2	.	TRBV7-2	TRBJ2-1	CASSLGGRAHNEQFF	TGTGCCAGCAGCTTAGGGGGGAGGGCCCACAATGAGCAGTTCTTC
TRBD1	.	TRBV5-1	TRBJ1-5	CASSQEGQQPQHF	TGCGCCAGCAGCCAAGAGGGACAGCAGCCCCAGCATTTT
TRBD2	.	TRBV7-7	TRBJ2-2	CASSPTGTSGSGELFF	TGTGCTAGCAGCCCCACCGGGACTAGCGGATCCGGGGAGCTGTTTTTT
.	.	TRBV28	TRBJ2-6	CASSLGAGGSGANVLTF	TGTGCCAGCAGTTTAGGAGCGGGTGGATCTGGGGCCAACGTCCTGACTTTC
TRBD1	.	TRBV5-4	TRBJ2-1	CASSQDRGRGNEQFF	TGTGCCAGCAGCCAGGACAGGGGGCGAGGAAATGAGCAGTTCTTC
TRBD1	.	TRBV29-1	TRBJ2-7	CSVGVGTGAGEQYF	TGCAGCGTTGGGGTCGGGACAGGGGCGGGTGAGCAGTACTTC
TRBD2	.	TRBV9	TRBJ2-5	CASSVGAGGGETQYF	TGTGCCAGCAGCGTAGGTGCGGGAGGCGGAGAGACCCAGTACTTC
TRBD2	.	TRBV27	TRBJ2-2	CASRPGLETSGFTGELFF	TGTGCCAGCAGGCCCGGGTTAGAGACTAGCGGATTCACCGGGGAGCTGTTTTTT
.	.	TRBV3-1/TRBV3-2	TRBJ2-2	CASSQAGRGDTGELFF	TGTGCCAGCAGCCAAGCGGGCAGGGGAGACACCGGGGAGCTGTTTTTT
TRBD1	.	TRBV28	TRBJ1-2	CASSRTGYGYTF	TGTGCCAGCAGCCGGACAGGCTATGGCTACACCTTC
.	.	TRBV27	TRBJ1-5	CASTPKQGPDQPQHF	TGTGCCAGCACCCCGAAACAGGGCCCCGATCAGCCCCAGCATTTT
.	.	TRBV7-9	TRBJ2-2	CASSHHTNTGELFF	TGTGCCAGCAGCCATCACACGAACACCGGGGAGCTGTTTTTT
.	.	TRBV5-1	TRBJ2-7	CASSLMVQGDVEQYF	TGCGCCAGCAGCCTAATGGTCCAGGGTGATGTGGAGCAGTACTTC
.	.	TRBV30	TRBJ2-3	CAWSGEEGYTDTQYF	TGTGCCTGGAGTGGTGAGGAGGGCTACACAGATACGCAGTATTTT
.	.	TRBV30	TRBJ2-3	CAWSVSWERITDTQYF	TGTGCCTGGAGTGTCAGTTGGGAGCGGATCACAGATACGCAGTATTTT
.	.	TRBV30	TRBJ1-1	CAWSTGEDTEAFF	TGTGCCTGGAGTACGGGGGAAGACACTGAAGCTTTCTTT
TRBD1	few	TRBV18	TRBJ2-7	CASSQRQGVTYEQYF	TGTGCCAGCTCCCAAAGACAGGGGGTAACCTACGAGCAGTACTTC
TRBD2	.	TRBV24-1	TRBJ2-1	CATSDGLADYNEQFF	TGTGCCACCAGTGATGGACTAGCGGACTACAATGAGCAGTTCTTC
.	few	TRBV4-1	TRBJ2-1	CASTTLIAVPGEQFF	TGCGCCAGCACTACCCTAATAGCGGTCCCCGGGGAGCAGTTCTTC
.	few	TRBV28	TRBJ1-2	CASSSYRVWYGYTF	TGTGCCAGCAGTTCGTACAGGGTTTGGTATGGCTACACCTTC
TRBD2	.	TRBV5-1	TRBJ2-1	CASSLYVGGGYNEQFF	TGCGCCAGCAGCTTGTATGTCGGCGGGGGTTACAATGAGCAGTTCTTC
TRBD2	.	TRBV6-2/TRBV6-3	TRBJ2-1	CASSGLAGPYNEQFF	TGTGCCAGCAGTGGTTTAGCGGGCCCCTACAATGAGCAGTTCTTC
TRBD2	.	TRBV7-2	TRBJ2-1	CASSLTSGRGNEQFF	TGTGCCAGCAGCCTTACTAGCGGGAGGGGCAATGAGCAGTTCTTC
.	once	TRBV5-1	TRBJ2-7	CASSLTGSNYEQYF	TGCGCCAGCAGCTTGACAGGGTCCAACTACGAGCAGTACTTC
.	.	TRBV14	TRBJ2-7	CASSQGGEQYF	TGTGCCAGCAGCCAAGGAGGGGAGCAGTACTTC
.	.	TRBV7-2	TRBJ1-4	CASSLGLRPRVNEKLFF	TGTGCCAGCAGCTTAGGTCTTCGTCCCAGGGTAAATGAAAAACTGTTTTTT
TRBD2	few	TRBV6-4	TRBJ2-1	CASSGGTRRFF	TGTGCCAGCAGTGGGGGGACTAGGAGGTTCTTC
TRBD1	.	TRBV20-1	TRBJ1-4	CSPRQGAGFF	TGCAGTCCGAGACAGGGGGCAGGGTTTTTT
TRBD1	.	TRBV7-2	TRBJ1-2	CASSPDRESGYTF	TGTGCCAGCAGCCCGGACAGGGAGAGTGGCTACACCTTC
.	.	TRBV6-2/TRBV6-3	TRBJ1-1	CASSYSTRSLNTEAFF	TGTGCCAGCAGTTACTCGACACGAAGCCTGAACACTGAAGCTTTCTTT
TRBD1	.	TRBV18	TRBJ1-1	CASSPVTGAMNTEAFF	TGTGCCAGCTCACCAGTCACAGGGGCCATGAACACTGAAGCTTTCTTT
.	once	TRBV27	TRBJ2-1	CASSPGKPSPRNEQFF	TGTGCCAGCAGTCCAGGGAAGCCATCCCCCCGAAATGAGCAGTTCTTC
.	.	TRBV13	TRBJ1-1	CASTPGGFSEAFF	TGTGCCAGCACCCCAGGCGGGTTTTCGGAAGCTTTCTTT
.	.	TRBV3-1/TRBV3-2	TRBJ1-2	CASSQDRSGYTF	TGTGCCAGCAGCCAAGATCGGAGTGGCTACACCTTC
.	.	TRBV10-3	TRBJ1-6	CAISESTRQRDNSPLHF	TGTGCCATCAGTGAGTCGACTCGACAGCGAGATAATTCACCCCTCCACTTT
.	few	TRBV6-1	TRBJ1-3	CASSEARMGSGNTIYF	TGTGCCAGCAGTGAAGCGCGGATGGGCTCTGGAAACACCATATATTTT
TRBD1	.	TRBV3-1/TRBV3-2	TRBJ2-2	CASSQVTLNRGTGELFF	TGTGCCAGCAGCCAAGTGACGTTAAACAGGGGGACCGGGGAGCTGTTTTTT
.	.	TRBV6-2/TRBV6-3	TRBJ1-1	CASSYGAATEAFF	TGTGCCAGCAGTTACGGGGCGGCCACTGAAGCTTTCTTT
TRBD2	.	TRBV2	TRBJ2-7	CASNLAGTSYEQYF	TGTGCCAGCAACTTAGCTGGGACTAGCTACGAGCAGTACTTC
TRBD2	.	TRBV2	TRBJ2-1	CASNFGGGSYNEQFF	TGTGCCAGCAACTTTGGGGGGGGCTCCTACAATGAGCAGTTCTTC
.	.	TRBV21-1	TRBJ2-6	CASSKGGGLGTEYSGANVLTF	TGTGCCAGCAGCAAAGGCGGCGGATTGGGGACAGAGTACTCTGGGGCCAACGTCCTGACTTTC
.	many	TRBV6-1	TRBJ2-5	CASSDRAEETQYF	TGTGCCAGCAGTGACAGAGCGGAAGAGACCCAGTACTTC
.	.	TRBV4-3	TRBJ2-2	CASSPRPAANTGELFF	TGCGCCAGCAGCCCCCGCCCAGCGGCGAACACCGGGGAGCTGTTTTTT
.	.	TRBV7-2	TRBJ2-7	CASSSRTDYEQYF	TGTGCCAGCAGCTCGAGGACAGACTACGAGCAGTACTTC
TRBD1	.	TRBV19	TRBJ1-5	CASTADRVIQPQHF	TGTGCCAGCACAGCTGACAGGGTCATACAGCCCCAGCATTTT
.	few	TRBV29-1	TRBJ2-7	CSARQAGYEQYF	TGCAGCGCCAGACAGGCGGGCTACGAGCAGTACTTC
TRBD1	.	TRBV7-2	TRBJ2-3	CASSFAGQGTADTQYF	TGTGCCAGCAGCTTCGCCGGACAGGGTACGGCAGATACGCAGTATTTT
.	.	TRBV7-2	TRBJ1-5	CASSLWQGPSNQPQHF	TGTGCCAGCAGCTTATGGCAGGGTCCAAGCAATCAGCCCCAGCATTTT